This T cell receptor (beta chain) was retrieved from a study of T cells after yellow fever vaccination. On the study more broadly: Fractions of limited cellularity were prepared by means of SMART-Seq v4 Ultra Low Input. Findings and limits, study-wide: Weaker, the secondary response peaked sooner, at day 5 versus 15.

Details on this clonotype: Its antigen is as yet unknown.

Via MiXCR, TCRdb re-called the 5' RACE reads, giving one row per CDR3 protein. The table has approximately 510,000 distinct CDR3 sequences, just over 20% seen once; the top ten hold roughly a sixth. The V gene lost 7 bases and the J gene lost 0 bases, with 10 bases spanning the gap. The CDR3 is 13 amino acids. Germline-derived CDR1 and CDR2 are DFQATT and SNEGSKA (reference sequence). The rearrangement uses TRBV20-1 and TRBJ1-3; the D is unclear. This clonotype was obtained from a man aged 18 to 29 who received the YFV17D yellow fever vaccine. Sample: PBMCs, taken about 20 days after the first yellow fever vaccination. The CDR3 DNA follows: TGCAGTGTTTGTGGACCCTCTGGAAACACCATATATTTT. Translating it yields CSVCGPSGNTIYF.